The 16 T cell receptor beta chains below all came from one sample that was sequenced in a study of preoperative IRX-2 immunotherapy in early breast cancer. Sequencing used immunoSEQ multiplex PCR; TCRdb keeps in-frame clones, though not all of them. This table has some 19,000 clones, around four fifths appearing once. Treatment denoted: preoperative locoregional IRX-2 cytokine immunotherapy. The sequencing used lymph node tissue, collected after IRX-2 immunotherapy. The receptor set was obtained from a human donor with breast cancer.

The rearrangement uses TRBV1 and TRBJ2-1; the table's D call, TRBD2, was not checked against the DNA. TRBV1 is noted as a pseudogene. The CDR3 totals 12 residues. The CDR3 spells CASSPVGEEQFF. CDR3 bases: TGCGCCAGCAGCCCAGTAGGAGAAGAGCAGTTCTTC.

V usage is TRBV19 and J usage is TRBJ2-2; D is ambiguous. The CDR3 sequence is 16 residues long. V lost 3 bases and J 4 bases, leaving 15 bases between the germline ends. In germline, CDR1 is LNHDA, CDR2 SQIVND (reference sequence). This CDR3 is CASSMTVALSTGELFF. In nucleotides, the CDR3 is TGTGCCAGTAGTATGACGGTGGCCTTAAGCACCGGGGAGCTGTTTTTT. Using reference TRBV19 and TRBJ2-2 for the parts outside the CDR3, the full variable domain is DGGITQSPKYLFRKEGQNVTLSCEQNLNHDAMYWYRQDPGQGLRLIYYSQIVNDFQKGDIAEGYSVSREKKESFPLTVTSAQKNPTAFYLCASSMTVALSTGELFFGEGSRLTVL.

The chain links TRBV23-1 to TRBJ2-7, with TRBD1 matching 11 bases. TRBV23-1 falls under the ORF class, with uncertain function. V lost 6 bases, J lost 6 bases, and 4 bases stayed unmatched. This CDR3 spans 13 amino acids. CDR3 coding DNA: TGCGCCAGCAGCCAGGGACAGGGGGTCGAGCAGTACTTC. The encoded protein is CASSQGQGVEQYF.

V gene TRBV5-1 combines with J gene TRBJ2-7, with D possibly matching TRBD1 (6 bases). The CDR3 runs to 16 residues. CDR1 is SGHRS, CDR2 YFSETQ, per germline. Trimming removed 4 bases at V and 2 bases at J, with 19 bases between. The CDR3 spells CASSVVSGTLTYEQYF. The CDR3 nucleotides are TGCGCCAGCAGCGTGGTTTCCGGGACACTAACCTACGAGCAGTACTTC.

The CDR3 sequence is CASISGGSSYNEQFF. Written as DNA, the CDR3 is TGCGCCAGCATAAGCGGGGGATCTTCTTACAATGAGCAGTTCTTC. V usage is TRBV10-2 and J usage is TRBJ2-1; 8 positions match TRBD2. With V trimmed by 7 bases and J by 4 bases, 9 bases remained unmatched. Germline V CDR1 and CDR2: WSHSY, SAAADI. The CDR3 spans 15 residues.

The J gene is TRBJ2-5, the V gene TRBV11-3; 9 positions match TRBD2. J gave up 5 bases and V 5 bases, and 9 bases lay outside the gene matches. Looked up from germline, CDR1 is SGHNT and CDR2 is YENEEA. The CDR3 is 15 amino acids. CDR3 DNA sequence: TGTGCCAGCAGCCTTGGCGGGGGGGCCTCGGAGACCCAGTACTTC. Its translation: CASSLGGGASETQYF.

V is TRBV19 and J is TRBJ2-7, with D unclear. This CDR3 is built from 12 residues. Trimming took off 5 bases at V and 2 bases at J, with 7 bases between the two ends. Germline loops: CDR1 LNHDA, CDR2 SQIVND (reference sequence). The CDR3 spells CASSSLTYEQYF. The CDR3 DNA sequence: TGTGCCAGTAGTTCCCTGACCTACGAGCAGTACTTC.

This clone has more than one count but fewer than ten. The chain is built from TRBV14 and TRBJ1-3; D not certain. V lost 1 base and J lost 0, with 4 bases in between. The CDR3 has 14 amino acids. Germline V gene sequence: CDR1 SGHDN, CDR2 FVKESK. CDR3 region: CASSQVRSGNTIYF. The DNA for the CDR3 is TGTGCCAGCAGCCAAGTGCGCTCTGGAAACACCATATATTTT.

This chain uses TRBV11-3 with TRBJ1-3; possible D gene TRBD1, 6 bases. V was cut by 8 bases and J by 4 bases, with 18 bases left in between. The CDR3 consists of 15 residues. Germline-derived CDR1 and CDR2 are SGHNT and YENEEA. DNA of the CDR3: TGTGCCAGCGGCGCGCTGGGGGCTTACGGAAACACCATATATTTT. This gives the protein CASGALGAYGNTIYF.

The CDR3 spells CASSQHGGRNEQFF. The CDR3 nucleotides are TGTGCCAGCAGCCAGCATGGGGGAAGGAATGAGCAGTTCTTC. The chain joins TRBV14 to TRBJ2-1, with D perhaps assigned TRBD1 or TRBD2 (5 bases each). The CDR3 spans 14 residues. Germline assignment: CDR1 SGHDN and CDR2 FVKESK. V was clipped by 3 bases and J by 7 bases, with 13 bases between them.

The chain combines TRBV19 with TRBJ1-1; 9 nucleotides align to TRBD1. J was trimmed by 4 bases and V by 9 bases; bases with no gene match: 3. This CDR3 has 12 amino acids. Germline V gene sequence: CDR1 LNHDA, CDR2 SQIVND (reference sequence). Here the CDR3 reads CASKTGGTEAFF. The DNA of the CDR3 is TGTGCCAGCAAGACAGGGGGCACTGAAGCTTTCTTT. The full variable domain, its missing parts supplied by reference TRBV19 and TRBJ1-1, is DGGITQSPKYLFRKEGQNVTLSCEQNLNHDAMYWYRQDPGQGLRLIYYSQIVNDFQKGDIAEGYSVSREKKESFPLTVTSAQKNPTAFYLCASKTGGTEAFFGQGTRLTVV.

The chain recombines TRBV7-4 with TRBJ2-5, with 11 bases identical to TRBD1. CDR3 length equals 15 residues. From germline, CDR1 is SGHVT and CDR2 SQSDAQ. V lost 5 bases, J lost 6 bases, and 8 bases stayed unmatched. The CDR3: CASSNPGTGGKTQYF. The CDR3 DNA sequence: TGTGCCAGCAGCAACCCCGGGACAGGGGGGAAGACCCAGTACTTC.

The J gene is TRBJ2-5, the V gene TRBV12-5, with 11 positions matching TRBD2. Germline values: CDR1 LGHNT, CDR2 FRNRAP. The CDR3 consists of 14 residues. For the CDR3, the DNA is TGTGCCAGCAAAGGGACTAGCGGATCTAGGACCCAGTACTTC. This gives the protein CASKGTSGSRTQYF.

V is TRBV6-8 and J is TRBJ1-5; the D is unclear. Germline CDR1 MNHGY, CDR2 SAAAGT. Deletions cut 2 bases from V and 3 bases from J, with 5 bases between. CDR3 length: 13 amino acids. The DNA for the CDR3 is TGTGCCAGCAGTTACGGGAACAATCAGCCCCAGCATTTT. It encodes CASSYGNNQPQHF.

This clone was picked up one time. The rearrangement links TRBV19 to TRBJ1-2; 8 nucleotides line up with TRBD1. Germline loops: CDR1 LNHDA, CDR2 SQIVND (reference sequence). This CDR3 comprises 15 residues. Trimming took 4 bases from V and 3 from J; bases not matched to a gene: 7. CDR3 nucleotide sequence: TGTGCCAGTAGTAAACAACAGGGGGGTGACTATGGCTACACCTTC. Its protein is CASSKQQGGDYGYTF.

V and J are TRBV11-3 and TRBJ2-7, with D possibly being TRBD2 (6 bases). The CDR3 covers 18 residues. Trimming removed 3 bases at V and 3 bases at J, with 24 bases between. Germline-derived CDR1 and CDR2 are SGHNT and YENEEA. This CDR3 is CASSLYAGTGISYYEQYF. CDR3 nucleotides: TGTGCCAGCAGCTTGTACGCAGGGACTGGTATCTCCTACTACGAGCAGTACTTC.